This T cell receptor (beta chain) was sequenced during a study of T-cell memory formation after mild COVID-19 (dated by TCRdb to about 2021). In the study overall: TCR sequence clusters from the two donors were found to be largely donor specific. In a couple of donors, T-cell clones that expanded and contracted after mild COVID-19 were followed by sequencing TCRalpha and TCRbeta repertoires longitudinally. The cohort was made up of two young adult volunteers, one female and one male, who were previously healthy. Results the study describes overall, beyond this receptor: From day 15 to 85, contracting clones showed balanced CD4/CD8 phenotypes, whereas a second wave of clones that expanded from day 15 to 37 leaned towards CD4+. SARS-CoV-2 specificity was not confirmed for the second-wave clones peaking on day 37. Some responding clones were detected in pre-infection memory, which suggested that pre-existing cross-reactive memory T cells had joined the SARS-CoV-2 response. Contracting CD4+ clones turned up mainly in the CM and EM memory subsets, whereas EMRA was where CD8+ clones were enriched. The study included only a couple of mild cases, and larger cohorts that include severe cases with pre-infection samples were judged to be necessary.

Turning to this clonotype: Its antigen remains unidentified. Qualities for individual bases were not recorded, and no much larger clone is one base off.

Instrument used: Illumina NovaSeq 6000. TCRalpha and TCRbeta cDNA libraries were built by 5'RACE with constant-segment primers, adding sample barcodes and unique molecular identifiers. Trizol reagent was used to extract RNA from every sample. Libraries were amplified in two PCR steps, with a second sample barcode and Illumina TruSeq adapters added in the second step. Libraries were sequenced on an Illumina NovaSeq with 2 x 150 bp paired-end reads. From the authors' description of their analysis: Reads were demultiplexed and collapsed into UMI-guided consensus sequences with migec v1.2.7. Using mixcr v2.1.11, the UMI consensuses were aligned to TRA and TRB V and J templates and assembled into clonotypes. A clonotype was counted as expanded or contracted only if both edgeR and NoisET called the change significant, with noise models trained on biological replicates. For edgeR calls, a false discovery rate-adjusted p below 0.01 and a log2 fold-change threshold of 1 were applied. PCA with hierarchical clustering of max-normalized trajectories of the 1000 most abundant clonotypes was used as exploratory dynamics analysis. Each responding clone was given a CD4 or CD8 phenotype based on the CD4+ and CD8+ repertoires, which had been sequenced separately. TCRdb trimmed public reads at Q25 via fastp, called clones via MiXCR and kept in-frame beta chains. Rows with a matching CDR3 protein are joined into one entry that keeps the most common DNA and genes. TCRdb, not the authors, supplied the V and J calls. Within this sample are around 450,000 distinct CDR3 sequences, with about 24% of them counted one time only. The top ten clonotypes cover 8.8% of the sample.

Ficoll-Paque density gradient centrifugation was the method used to isolate PBMCs. V was cut back by 5 bases and J by 5 bases, leaving a gap of 7 bases between them. Looking up the germline V gene yields CDR1 SNHLY and CDR2 FYNNEI. The CDR3 has 11 amino acids, counting the end cysteine and phenylalanine. Kept here is only the CDR3 DNA, which spans 33 bases and is read in frame from base 1. This clonotype was obtained from an adult woman who had mild COVID-19 (a few samples of this study predate the infection). The sample titles of this study are shuffled in the database, so cell type and time point are left out; the donor was told from shared clones. What was sequenced was PBMCs or a T cell subset sorted from them (not recorded which). The receptor chain draws on TRBV2 and TRBJ2-7, with an unclear D gene assignment. For the CDR3, the sequence is CASSLSDEQYF. DNA sequence: TGTGCCAGCAGTCTCTCTGACGAGCAGTACTTC.